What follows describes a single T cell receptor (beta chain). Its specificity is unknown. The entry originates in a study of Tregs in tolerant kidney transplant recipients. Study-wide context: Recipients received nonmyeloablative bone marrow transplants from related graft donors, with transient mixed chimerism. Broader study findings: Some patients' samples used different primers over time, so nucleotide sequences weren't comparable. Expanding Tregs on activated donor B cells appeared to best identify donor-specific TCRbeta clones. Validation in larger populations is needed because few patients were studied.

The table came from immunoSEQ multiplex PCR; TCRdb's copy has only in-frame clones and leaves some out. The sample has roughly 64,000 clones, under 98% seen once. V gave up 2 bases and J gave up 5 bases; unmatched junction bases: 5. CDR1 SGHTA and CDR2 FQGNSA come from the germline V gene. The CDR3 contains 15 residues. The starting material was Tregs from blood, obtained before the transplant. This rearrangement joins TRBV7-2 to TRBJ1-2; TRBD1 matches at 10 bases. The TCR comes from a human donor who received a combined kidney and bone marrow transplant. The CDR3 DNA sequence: TGTGCCAGCAGCTTATTCGGGACAGGGGTGTATGGCTACACCTTC. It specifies CASSLFGTGVYGYTF.